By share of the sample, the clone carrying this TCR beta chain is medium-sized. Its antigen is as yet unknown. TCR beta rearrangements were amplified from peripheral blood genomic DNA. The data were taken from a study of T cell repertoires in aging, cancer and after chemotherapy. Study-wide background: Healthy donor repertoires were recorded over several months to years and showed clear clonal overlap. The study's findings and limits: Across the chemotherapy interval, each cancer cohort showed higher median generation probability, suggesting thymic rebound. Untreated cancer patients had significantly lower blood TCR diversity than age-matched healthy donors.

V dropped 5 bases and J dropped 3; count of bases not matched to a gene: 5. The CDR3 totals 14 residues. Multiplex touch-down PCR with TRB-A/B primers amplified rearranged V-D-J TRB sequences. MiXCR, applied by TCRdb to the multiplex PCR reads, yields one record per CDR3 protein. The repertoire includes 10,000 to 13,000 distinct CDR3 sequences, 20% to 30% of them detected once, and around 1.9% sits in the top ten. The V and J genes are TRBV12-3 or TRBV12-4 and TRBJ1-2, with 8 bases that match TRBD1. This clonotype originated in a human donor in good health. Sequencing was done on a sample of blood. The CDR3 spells CASSKDRADYGYTF. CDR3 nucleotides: TGTGCCAGCAGTAAGGACAGGGCGGACTATGGCTACACCTTC.